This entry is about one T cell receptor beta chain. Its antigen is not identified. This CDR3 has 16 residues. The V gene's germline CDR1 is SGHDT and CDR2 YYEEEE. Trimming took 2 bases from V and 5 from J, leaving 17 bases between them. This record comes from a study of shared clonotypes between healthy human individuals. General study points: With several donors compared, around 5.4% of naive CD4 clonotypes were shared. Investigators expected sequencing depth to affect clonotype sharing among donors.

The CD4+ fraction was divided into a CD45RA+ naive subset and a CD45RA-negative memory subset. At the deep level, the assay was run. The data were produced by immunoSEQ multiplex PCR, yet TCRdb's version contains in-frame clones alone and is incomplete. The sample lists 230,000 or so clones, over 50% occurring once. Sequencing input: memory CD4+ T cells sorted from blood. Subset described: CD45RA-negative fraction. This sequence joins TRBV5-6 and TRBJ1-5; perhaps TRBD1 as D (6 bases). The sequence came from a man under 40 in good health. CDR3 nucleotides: TGTGCCAGCAGCTTACTAGCGTTAGGGGGATATCAGCCCCAGCATTTT. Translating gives CASSLLALGGYQPQHF.